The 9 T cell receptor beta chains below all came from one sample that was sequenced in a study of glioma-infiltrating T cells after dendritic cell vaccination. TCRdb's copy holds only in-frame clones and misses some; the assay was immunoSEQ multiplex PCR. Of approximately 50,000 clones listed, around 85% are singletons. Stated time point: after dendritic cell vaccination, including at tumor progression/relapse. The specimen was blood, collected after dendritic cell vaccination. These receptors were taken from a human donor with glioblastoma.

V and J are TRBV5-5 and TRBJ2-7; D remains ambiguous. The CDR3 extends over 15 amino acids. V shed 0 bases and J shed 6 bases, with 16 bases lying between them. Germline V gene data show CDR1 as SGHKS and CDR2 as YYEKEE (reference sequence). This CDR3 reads CASSLGPGRRGEQYF. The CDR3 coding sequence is TGTGCCAGCAGCTTGGGCCCCGGTAGGAGAGGCGAGCAGTACTTC.

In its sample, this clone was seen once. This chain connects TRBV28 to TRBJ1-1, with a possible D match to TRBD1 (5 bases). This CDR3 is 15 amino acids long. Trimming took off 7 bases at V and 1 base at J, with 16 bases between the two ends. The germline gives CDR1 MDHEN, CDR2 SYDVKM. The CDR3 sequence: CASTLGGSTNTEAFF. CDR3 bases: TGTGCCAGCACCCTGGGGGGTTCGACGAACACTGAAGCTTTCTTT.

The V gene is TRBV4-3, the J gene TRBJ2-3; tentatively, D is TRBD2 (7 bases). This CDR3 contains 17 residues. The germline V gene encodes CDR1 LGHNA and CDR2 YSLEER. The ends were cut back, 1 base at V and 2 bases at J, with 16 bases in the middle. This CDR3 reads CASSQVWRGPTTDTQYF. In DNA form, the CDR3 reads TGCGCCAGCAGCCAAGTTTGGCGGGGGCCGACCACAGATACGCAGTATTTT.

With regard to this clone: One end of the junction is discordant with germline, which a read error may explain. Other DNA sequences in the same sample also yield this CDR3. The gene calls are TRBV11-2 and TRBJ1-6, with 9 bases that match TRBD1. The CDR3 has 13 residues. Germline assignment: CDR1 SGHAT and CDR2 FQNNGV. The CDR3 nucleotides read TGTGCCAGCAGCGGACAGGGGAATTCCCCCCTCCACTTT. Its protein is CASSGQGNSPLHF.

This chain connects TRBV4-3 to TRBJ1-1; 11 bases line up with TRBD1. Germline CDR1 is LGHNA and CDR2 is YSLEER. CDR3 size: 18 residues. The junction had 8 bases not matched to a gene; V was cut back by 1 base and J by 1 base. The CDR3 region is CASSQGRGTGGSNTEAFF. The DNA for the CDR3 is TGCGCCAGCAGCCAAGGGCGGGGGACAGGGGGTTCGAACACTGAAGCTTTCTTT.

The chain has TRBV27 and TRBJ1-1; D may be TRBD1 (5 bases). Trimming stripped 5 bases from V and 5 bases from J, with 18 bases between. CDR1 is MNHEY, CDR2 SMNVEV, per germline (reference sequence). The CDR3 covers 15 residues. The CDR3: CASSHPGLSGTEAFF. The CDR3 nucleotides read TGTGCCAGCAGTCATCCGGGACTCTCTGGGACTGAAGCTTTCTTT.

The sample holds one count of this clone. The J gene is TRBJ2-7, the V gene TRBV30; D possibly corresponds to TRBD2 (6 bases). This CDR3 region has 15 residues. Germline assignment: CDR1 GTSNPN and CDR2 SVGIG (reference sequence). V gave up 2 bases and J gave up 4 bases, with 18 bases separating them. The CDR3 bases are TGTGCCTGGAGTTTTGGACCGGGACTGAAATACGAGCAGTACTTC. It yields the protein CAWSFGPGLKYEQYF.

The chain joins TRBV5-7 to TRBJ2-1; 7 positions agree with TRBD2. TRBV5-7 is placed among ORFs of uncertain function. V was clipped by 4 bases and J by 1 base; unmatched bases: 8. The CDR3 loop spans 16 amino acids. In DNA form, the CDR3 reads TGTGCCAGCAGCCCCCCAGCGGGGAAGTCCTACAATGAGCAGTTCTTC. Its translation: CASSPPAGKSYNEQFF.

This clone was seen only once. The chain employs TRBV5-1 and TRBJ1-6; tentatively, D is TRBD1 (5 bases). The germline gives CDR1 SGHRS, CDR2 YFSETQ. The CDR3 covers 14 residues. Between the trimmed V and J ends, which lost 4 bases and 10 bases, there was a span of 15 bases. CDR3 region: CASSPSGDGSPLHF. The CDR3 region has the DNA TGCGCCAGCAGCCCCTCGGGGGATGGGTCACCCCTCCACTTT. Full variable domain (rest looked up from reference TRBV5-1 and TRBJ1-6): KAGVTQTPRYLIKTRGQQVTLSCSPISGHRSVSWYQQTPGQGLQFLFEYFSETQRNKGNFPGRFSGRQFSNSRSEMNVSTLELGDSALYLCASSPSGDGSPLHFGNGTRLTVT.